These 14 T cell receptor beta chains were sequenced from one sample in a study of OX40 agonist ivuxolimab in advanced cancers. Sequencing used immunoSEQ multiplex PCR; TCRdb keeps in-frame clones, though not all of them. Of 65,000 to 100,000 clones listed, approximately 79% are singletons. The sample consisted of CD4+ or CD8+ T cells sorted from blood, taken in a trial of the OX40 agonist ivuxolimab. These receptors all stem from an adult with an advanced solid tumor such as melanoma, head and neck, liver or kidney cancer.

The V gene is TRBV7-9, the J gene TRBJ2-5; D gene ambiguous. In germline, CDR1 is SEHNR, CDR2 FQNEAQ (reference sequence). This CDR3 spans 13 amino acids. V was clipped by 3 bases and J by 3 bases, with 8 bases between them. CDR3: CASSFGPKETQYF. The CDR3 DNA reads TGTGCCAGCAGCTTCGGGCCAAAAGAGACCCAGTACTTC.

The genes are TRBV2 and TRBJ2-7, with D hard to call. The CDR3 has 12 amino acids. V was pared by 2 bases and J by 3 bases, with 5 bases between. CDR1 is SNHLY and CDR2 is FYNNEI in the germline V gene. CDR3 nucleotides: TGTGCCAGCAGTGAAACCAACTACGAGCAGTACTTC. Protein: CASSETNYEQYF.

The chain has TRBV6-5 and TRBJ2-2; D ambiguous. Germline values: CDR1 MNHEY, CDR2 SVGAGI. V gave up 2 bases and J gave up 5 bases, with 9 bases separating them. This CDR3 has 14 amino acids. This chain's CDR3 is CASSYPDNTGELFF. The CDR3 DNA reads as TGTGCCAGCAGTTACCCTGACAATACCGGGGAGCTGTTTTTT.

CDR3 in amino acids: CASSLGGSWETQYF. The CDR3 coding sequence is TGTGCCAGCAGCTTAGGTGGTTCGTGGGAGACCCAGTACTTC. The genes are TRBV7-2 and TRBJ2-5; D not resolved. V dropped 1 base and J dropped 5 bases, with 11 bases sitting between them. The CDR3 has 14 residues. Germline CDR1 and CDR2: SGHTA and FQGNSA.

CDR3 loop: CASSPGGPGDTQYF. The DNA for the CDR3 is TGTGCCAGCAGTCCCGGGGGCCCCGGGGATACGCAGTATTTT. The chain uses TRBV28 and TRBJ2-3, with D perhaps being TRBD1 or TRBD2 (6 bases each). The CDR3 spans 14 residues. V lost 5 bases and J 6 bases, leaving 15 bases between the germline ends. Germline CDR1 and CDR2: MDHEN and SYDVKM.

A single count supports this clone. The chain couples TRBV7-9 to TRBJ1-4, with a weak D call TRBD1 (5 bases). CDR3 length equals 12 residues. Trimming took off 3 bases at V and 6 bases at J, with 5 bases between the two ends. The germline V gene encodes CDR1 SEHNR and CDR2 FQNEAQ (reference sequence). The CDR3: CASSLGDEKLFF. The CDR3 DNA reads TGTGCCAGCAGCTTGGGGGATGAAAAACTGTTTTTT.

Remarks on this clone: It is likely a read error: a sequence one base away is far more abundant. The chain employs TRBV7-8 and TRBJ1-2; maybe TRBD1 (6 bases). CDR3 length equals 12 residues. In germline, CDR1 is SGHVS, CDR2 FQNEAQ. Trimming removed 1 base from V and 8 bases from J, with 8 bases in between. CDR3 DNA: TGTGCCAGCAGCTTAGAGGGGGACGGCTACACCTTC. Translation: CASSLEGDGYTF.

This clone was observed a few times. This sequence joins TRBV19 and TRBJ2-2; D is perhaps TRBD2 (6 bases). Germline V gene data show CDR1 as LNHDA and CDR2 as SQIVND (reference sequence). The germline V and J ends were trimmed by 4 bases and 6 bases, with 9 bases remaining between them. This CDR3 spans 13 amino acids. CDR3 region: CASSKSGAGELFF. DNA of the CDR3: TGTGCCAGTAGTAAATCGGGGGCCGGGGAGCTGTTTTTT.

The gene calls are TRBV21-1 and TRBJ2-3; the DNA was not compared with TRBD2, the D call given in the table. TRBV21-1 is listed as a pseudogene. The CDR3 sequence is 11 residues long. The CDR3 DNA follows: TGTGCCGGTGCGGGAGGAGATACGCAGTATTTT. Its translation: CAGAGGDTQYF.

This sequence joins TRBV10-3 and TRBJ1-1; no reliable D call. Germline CDR1 and CDR2: ENHRY and SYGVKD. The CDR3 spans 11 residues. The germline V and J ends were trimmed by 0 bases and 11 bases, with 7 bases remaining between them. The CDR3 spells CAISESLSAFF. CDR3 coding DNA: TGTGCCATCAGTGAGTCTTTGTCGGCTTTCTTT.

The chain combines TRBV7-3 with TRBJ2-1; a possible D gene is TRBD2 (5 bases). V lost 2 bases and J 10 bases, leaving 9 bases between the germline ends. Germline CDR1 SGHTA, CDR2 FQGTGA. CDR3 length: 12 amino acids. This CDR3 reads CASSLAGPEQFF. The CDR3 bases are TGTGCCAGCAGCTTAGCGGGCCCCGAGCAGTTCTTC.

This clone has a handful of counts. This rearrangement joins TRBV5-8 to TRBJ2-2, with D unresolved. CDR1 and CDR2 from the germline V gene are SGHTS and YDEGEE. This CDR3 comprises 14 residues. V lost 0 bases to trimming and J lost 3 bases, with 6 bases between them. This CDR3 reads CASSLGLYTGELFF. The DNA for the CDR3 is TGTGCCAGCAGCTTGGGACTTTACACCGGGGAGCTGTTTTTT.

The chain couples TRBV5-1 to TRBJ2-1, with TRBD2 identical over 11 bases. In germline, CDR1 is SGHRS, CDR2 YFSETQ. J gave up 7 bases and V 1 base, and 7 bases lay outside the gene matches. CDR3 length: 16 amino acids. The CDR3 spells CASSLTSGSRPNEQFF. CDR3 DNA sequence: TGCGCCAGCAGCTTGACTAGCGGGAGTAGGCCTAATGAGCAGTTCTTC.

J is TRBJ2-1 and V is TRBV27, with 10 nucleotides matching TRBD2. In germline, CDR1 is MNHEY, CDR2 SMNVEV (reference sequence). There are 15 residues in the CDR3. Trimming at V came to 5 bases and at J to 8 bases, leaving 9 bases not matched to a gene. CDR3 in DNA: TGTGCCAGCAGTGACCTAGCGGGAGCTGGGCATGAGCAGTTCTTC. It translates to CASSDLAGAGHEQFF.